This entry describes one T cell receptor (beta chain). What it binds is unknown. These data are taken from a study of T cells in Graves' hyperthyroidism and ophthalmopathy. Across the whole study: Before treatment of any kind, peripheral blood was taken at initial diagnosis. General study findings and limits: A model of 13 V-J pairs discriminated ophthalmopathy from stable hyperthyroidism.

V shed 2 bases and J shed 2 bases, with 7 bases lying between them. Germline loops: CDR1 MNHEY, CDR2 SVGAGI. The CDR3 loop spans 13 amino acids. The CDR3 regions of TCR beta were amplified from RNA transcripts. Using the HTBI primer set, a first-round RT-PCR was run on the TCR CDR3. Each CDR3 protein gets one entry after TCRdb re-called the multiplex PCR reads with MiXCR. The data show some 760,000 distinct CDR3 sequences, 14% seen once. This chain connects TRBV6-5 to TRBJ2-7; D is unresolved. The sequence was obtained from a woman aged 18-35 years with Graves' hyperthyroidism. The sequencing sample was made of blood. This CDR3 reads CASSYEATYEQYF. The DNA of the CDR3 is TGTGCCAGCAGTTACGAGGCTACCTACGAGCAGTACTTC.